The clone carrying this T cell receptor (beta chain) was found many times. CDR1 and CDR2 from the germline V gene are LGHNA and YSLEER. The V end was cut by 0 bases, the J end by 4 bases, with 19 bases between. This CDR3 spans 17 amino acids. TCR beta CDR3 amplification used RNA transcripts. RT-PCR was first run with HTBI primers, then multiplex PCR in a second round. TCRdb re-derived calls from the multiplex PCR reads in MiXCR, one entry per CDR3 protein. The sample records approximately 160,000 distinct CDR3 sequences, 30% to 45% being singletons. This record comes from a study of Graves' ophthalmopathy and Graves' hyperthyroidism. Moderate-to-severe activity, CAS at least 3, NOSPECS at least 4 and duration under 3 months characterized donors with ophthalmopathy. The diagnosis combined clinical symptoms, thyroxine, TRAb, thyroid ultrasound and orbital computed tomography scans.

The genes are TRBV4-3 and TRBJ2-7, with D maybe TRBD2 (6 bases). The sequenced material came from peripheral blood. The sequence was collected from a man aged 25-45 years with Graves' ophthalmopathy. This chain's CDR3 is CASSQDGFGSVPYEQYF. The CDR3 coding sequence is TGCGCCAGCAGCCAAGATGGGTTCGGGAGTGTGCCTTACGAGCAGTACTTC.